The 6 T cell receptor beta chains below all came from one sample that was sequenced in a study of blood T cell repertoires in COVID-19. Method: immunoSEQ multiplex PCR; TCRdb's copy keeps in-frame clones and lacks some. The profile shows 300,000 to 350,000 clones, about nine tenths of them singletons. Material for sequencing was peripheral blood. The receptors derive from a woman between 65 and 79 years old with COVID-19, enrolled during active disease.

The gene calls are TRBV6-5 and TRBJ1-6; TRBD1 matches 12 bases. This CDR3 region has 15 residues. After removal of 5 bases from V and 10 bases from J, the junction contained 6 bases not matched to a gene. Germline values: CDR1 MNHEY, CDR2 SVGAGI. DNA for the CDR3: TGTGCCAGCAGTACCGGGACAGGGGGCCGATCACCCCTCCACTTT. This translates into CASSTGTGGRSPLHF.

On this clone: An end of the junction differs from the germline gene, which may be a read error. V and J are TRBV6-4 and TRBJ2-1, with TRBD2 as a possible D gene (7 bases). Germline CDR1 and CDR2: MRHNA and SNTAGT. The CDR3 spans 14 residues. The CDR3 reads CASSPSGDYSEQFF. The CDR3 DNA reads TGTGCCAGCAGTCCATCAGGGGACTACAGTGAGCAGTTCTTC.

The V call is TRBV6-2 or TRBV6-3, the J call TRBJ2-7, with D unresolved. In germline, CDR1 is MNHEY, CDR2 SVGEGT. The V gene lost 2 bases and the J gene lost 3 bases, with 5 bases spanning the gap. This CDR3 spans 12 amino acids. CDR3 loop: CASSYGLYEQYF. In DNA, the CDR3 is TGTGCCAGCAGTTACGGGCTCTACGAGCAGTACTTC.

J is TRBJ2-1 and V is TRBV3-1 (or the pseudogene TRBV3-2); tentatively, D is TRBD2 (5 bases). The germline CDR1 and CDR2 sequences are LGHDT and YNNKEL (reference sequence). V lost 4 bases to trimming and J lost 7 bases, with 20 bases between them. This CDR3 has 16 residues. Here the CDR3 DNA reads TGTGCCAGCAGCCTCTTAACTAGTTCGCCGTTGAATGAGCAGTTCTTC. Translating it yields CASSLLTSSPLNEQFF.

This clone was recorded a few times. This sequence joins TRBV11-2 and TRBJ1-1; 9 bases agree with TRBD1. The CDR3 has 13 residues. The V and J ends lost 7 bases and 1 base, in that order; junction bases with no gene match: 1. CDR1 is SGHAT and CDR2 is FQNNGV in the germline V gene. The CDR3: CASKGQGNTEAFF. In nucleotides, the CDR3 is TGTGCCAGCAAGGGACAGGGGAACACTGAAGCTTTCTTT.

This clone was picked up a small number of times. The chain has TRBV6-6 and TRBJ2-5; TRBD1 is a possible D gene (5 bases). Looked up from germline, CDR1 is MNHNY and CDR2 is SVGAGI (reference sequence). V lost 7 bases to trimming and J lost 7 bases, with 16 bases between them. CDR3 size: 13 residues. The CDR3 spells CASILRQGLTQYF. The CDR3 DNA reads as TGTGCCAGCATCCTAAGGCAGGGTCTGACCCAGTACTTC.